This T cell receptor beta chain was captured in a study of blood T cell repertoires in COVID-19. Study background: Spain, Italy and the United States supplied samples that represented acute and convalescent COVID-19.

V lost 2 bases and J lost 1, with 6 bases in between. Germline CDR1 KGHSH, CDR2 LQKENI. The CDR3 is 13 amino acids. Residents of about two dozen US areas, aged roughly 18 to 89 years, made up the participants. Clinical history as reported by participants underpinned cohort assignment. As processed by the authors: Using reference gene primer amplification, nucleated cell counts were estimated. Assay: immunoSEQ multiplex PCR; the TCRdb copy retains only in-frame clones and omits some. That table is the source of V, J and clone size, and D and trimming were worked out from the DNA. Here the sample spans 350,000 or so clones, around nine tenths being singletons.

The sequenced sample consisted of PBMCs or T cells enriched from blood (not recorded which). The chain links TRBV18 to TRBJ2-7; no reliable D call. The sequence was obtained from a woman aged 25 to 39 who had been exposed to COVID-19. The DNA for the CDR3 is TGTGCCAGCTCACCAGACGGGTCCTACGAGCAGTACTTC. As protein: CASSPDGSYEQYF.